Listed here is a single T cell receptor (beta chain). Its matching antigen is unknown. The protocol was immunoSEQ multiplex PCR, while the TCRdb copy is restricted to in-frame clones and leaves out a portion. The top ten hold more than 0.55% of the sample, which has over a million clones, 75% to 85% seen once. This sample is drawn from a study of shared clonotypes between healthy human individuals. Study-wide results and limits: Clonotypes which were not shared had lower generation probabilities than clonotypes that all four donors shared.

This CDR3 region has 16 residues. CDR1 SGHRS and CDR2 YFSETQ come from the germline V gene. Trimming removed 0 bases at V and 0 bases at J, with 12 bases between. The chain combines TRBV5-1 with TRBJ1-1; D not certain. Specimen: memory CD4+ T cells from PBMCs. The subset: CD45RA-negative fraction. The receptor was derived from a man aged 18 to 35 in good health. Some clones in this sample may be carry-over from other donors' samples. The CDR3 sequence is CASSLVAGGVNTEAFF. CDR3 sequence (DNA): TGCGCCAGCAGCTTGGTGGCAGGAGGAGTGAACACTGAAGCTTTCTTT.